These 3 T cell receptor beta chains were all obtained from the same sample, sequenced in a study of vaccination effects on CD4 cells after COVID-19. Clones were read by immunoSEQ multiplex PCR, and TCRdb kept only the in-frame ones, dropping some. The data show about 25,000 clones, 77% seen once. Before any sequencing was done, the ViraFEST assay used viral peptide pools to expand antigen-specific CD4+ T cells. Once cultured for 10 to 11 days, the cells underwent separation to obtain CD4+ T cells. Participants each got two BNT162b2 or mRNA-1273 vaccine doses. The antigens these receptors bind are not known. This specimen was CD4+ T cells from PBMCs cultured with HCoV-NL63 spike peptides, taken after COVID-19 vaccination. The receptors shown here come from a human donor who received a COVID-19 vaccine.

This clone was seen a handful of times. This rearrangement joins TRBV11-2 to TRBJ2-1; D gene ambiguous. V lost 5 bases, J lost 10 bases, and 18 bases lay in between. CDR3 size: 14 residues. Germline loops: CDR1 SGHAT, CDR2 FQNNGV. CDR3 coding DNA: TGTGCCAGCAGCGATATCTCGAGAGCTACAGAGCAGTTCTTC. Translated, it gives CASSDISRATEQFF.

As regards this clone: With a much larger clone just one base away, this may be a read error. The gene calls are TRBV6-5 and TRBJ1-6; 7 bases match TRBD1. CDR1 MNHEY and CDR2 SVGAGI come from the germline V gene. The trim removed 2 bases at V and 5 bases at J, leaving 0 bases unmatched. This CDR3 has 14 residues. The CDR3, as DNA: TGTGCCAGCAGTTACAGGGGGCATAATTCACCCCTCCACTTT. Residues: CASSYRGHNSPLHF.

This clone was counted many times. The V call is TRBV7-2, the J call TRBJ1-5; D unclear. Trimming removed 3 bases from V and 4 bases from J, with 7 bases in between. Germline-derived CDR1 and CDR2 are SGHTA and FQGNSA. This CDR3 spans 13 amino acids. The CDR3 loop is CASSLGLNQPQHF. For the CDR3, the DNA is TGTGCCAGCAGCTTGGGCCTTAATCAGCCCCAGCATTTT.